The rows below give T cell receptor beta chains drawn from one sample of a study of Graves' ophthalmopathy and Graves' hyperthyroidism. TCRdb re-analysed the multiplex PCR reads in MiXCR, keeping a single row per CDR3 protein. The sample records some 410,000 distinct CDR3 sequences, roughly 21% being singletons. What was sequenced was peripheral blood. Every receptor here comes from a woman aged 18 to 35 with stable Graves' hyperthyroidism. Each CDR3 is given with its conserved first and last residue. D genes are given only for firm matches. Expanded clones are given a class, and other clones once, few, many or no size at all.

size	V	D	J	DNA	CDR3
many	TRBV5-1	.	TRBJ1-2	TGCGCCAGCGGGTCAGGTCTCGCTAACTATGGCTACACCTTC	CASGSGLANYGYTF
.	TRBV9	.	TRBJ2-7	TGTGCCAGCAGCGCCACCCCTGGATCCTACGAGCAGTACTTC	CASSATPGSYEQYF
many	TRBV25-1	TRBD2	TRBJ2-7	TGTGCCAGCAGTGACAAGATACTAGCGGGAGGCCGAGACGAGCAGTACTTC	CASSDKILAGGRDEQYF
few	TRBV20-1	.	TRBJ2-2	TGCAGTGCTCCAGATTGGGGACGACCAGCGAACACCGGGGAGCTGTTTTTT	CSAPDWGRPANTGELFF
once	TRBV7-9	.	TRBJ1-1	TGTGCCAGCAGCCCCACAACCCCTGGCGCTTTCTTT	CASSPTTPGAFF
many	TRBV10-3	.	TRBJ2-7	TGTGCCATCAGTGAGCCGCTATTAGCGCAGACCTACGAGCAGTACTTC	CAISEPLLAQTYEQYF
.	TRBV7-2	.	TRBJ2-5	TGTGCCAGCAGCCCTTACCTGGTGGGAGAGACCCAGTACTTC	CASSPYLVGETQYF
many	TRBV7-9	TRBD2	TRBJ2-7	TGTGCCAGCAGCTTAGACGGGGCGGGAGGATCCTACGAGCAGTACTTC	CASSLDGAGGSYEQYF
.	TRBV3-1	TRBD2	TRBJ2-3	TGTGCCAGCAGCCAAGATTTTTTCGCTAGCGGGACAGATACGCAGTATTTT	CASSQDFFASGTDTQYF
many	TRBV27	.	TRBJ1-5	TGTGCCACGGCGTTAAGCCCCCATCAGCCCCAGCATTTT	CATALSPHQPQHF
many	TRBV20-1	TRBD1	TRBJ2-7	TGCAGTGCTAGGACAGGGGGCCGAGACGAGCAGTACTTC	CSARTGGRDEQYF
many	TRBV6-2/TRBV6-3	TRBD2	TRBJ2-2	TGTGCCAGCAGTTTCTCTAGCGGGAGTCGGTCCACCGGGGAGCTGTTTTTT	CASSFSSGSRSTGELFF
.	TRBV19	.	TRBJ2-4	TGTGCCAGTAGTATAGGTGGGGCCAGGATTCAGTACTTC	CASSIGGARIQYF
few	TRBV7-2	.	TRBJ2-5	TGTGCCAGCAGCCTAGGAGTGGGGAAGACCCAGTACTTC	CASSLGVGKTQYF
many	TRBV7-2	TRBD2	TRBJ2-7	TGTGCCAGCAGCTTCGCTAGCGGACCCTCCTACGAGCAGTACTTC	CASSFASGPSYEQYF
many	TRBV3-1	.	TRBJ1-2	TGTGCCAGCAGCCTAGGGGCGGGCTATGGCTACACCTTC	CASSLGAGYGYTF
.	TRBV6-2/TRBV6-3	TRBD1	TRBJ1-2	TGTGCCAGCAGCTTTATGGCCCCGGGACAGGTTCCGGGAGGCTACACCTTC	CASSFMAPGQVPGGYTF
few	TRBV6-1	.	TRBJ1-2	TGTGCCAGCAGTGAAGCACGGCACTATGGCTACACCTTC	CASSEARHYGYTF
many	TRBV7-2	.	TRBJ1-6	TGTGCCAGCAGCTTAGAGACGGCAGCCTTTTATAATTCACCCCTCCACTTT	CASSLETAAFYNSPLHF
many	TRBV20-1	TRBD1	TRBJ2-5	TGCAGGTTGACAGGGGAAGAGACCCAGTACTTC	CRLTGEETQYF
many	TRBV7-2	TRBD2	TRBJ2-7	TGTGCCAGCAACGAGGGCGGGAGGTACGAGCAGTACTTC	CASNEGGRYEQYF
.	TRBV12-3/TRBV12-4	.	TRBJ1-2	TGTGCCAGCAACCCAGGAGGGCAGAGCTATGGCTACACCTTC	CASNPGGQSYGYTF
.	TRBV6-1	.	TRBJ1-1	TGTGCCAGCAGTCCACTGCCCGGGGCCACTGAAGCTTTCTTT	CASSPLPGATEAFF
.	TRBV7-9	TRBD2	TRBJ2-7	TGTGCCAGCAGCTTACCTCTAGCGGGAGTGGACGAGCAGTACTTC	CASSLPLAGVDEQYF
many	TRBV9	TRBD1	TRBJ1-2	TGTGCCAGCAGCGTTCAACAGGGGGGGGCCTATGGCTACACCTTC	CASSVQQGGAYGYTF
many	TRBV24-1	TRBD1	TRBJ1-5	TGTGCCACCAAGGGACAGGGACGTAATCAGCCCCAGCATTTT	CATKGQGRNQPQHF
many	TRBV12-3/TRBV12-4	.	TRBJ1-2	TGTGCCAGCAGTTTCCCCAGATATGGCTACACCTTC	CASSFPRYGYTF
many	TRBV3-1	TRBD1	TRBJ1-6	TGTGCCAGCAGCTTGACAGGGGAAAATTCACCCCTCCACTTT	CASSLTGENSPLHF
.	TRBV29-1	.	TRBJ2-2	TGCAGCGTTGAATGGTTCGGGGAGCTGTTTTTT	CSVEWFGELFF
many	TRBV7-2	TRBD1	TRBJ1-1	TGTGCCAGCAGCTTTGGGGGATTCAGGGGGAGGTTCACTGAAGCTTTCTTT	CASSFGGFRGRFTEAFF
.	TRBV6-1	.	TRBJ2-7	TGTGCCAGCAGTGAAGTGTGGTCGGGCGGTAGCTCCTACGAGCAGTACTTC	CASSEVWSGGSSYEQYF
many	TRBV6-2/TRBV6-3	.	TRBJ1-6	TGTGCCGGAAGAAAAAGCGGTTCACCCCTCCACTTT	CAGRKSGSPLHF
many	TRBV7-2	.	TRBJ1-3	TGTGCCAGCAGCTTAAACTCCGTCTCTGGAAACACCATATATTTT	CASSLNSVSGNTIYF
many	TRBV27	TRBD2	TRBJ2-7	TGTGCCAGCAGTCCAGGGACTAGCGGGGGTTACGAGCAGTACTTC	CASSPGTSGGYEQYF
many	TRBV20-1	TRBD1	TRBJ2-5	TGCAGTGCTAGAGATTGGACAGGACAAGAGACCCAGTACTTC	CSARDWTGQETQYF
many	TRBV15	.	TRBJ2-7	TGTGCCACCAGCAGAGATGGCCAAGCCAGCGACGAGCAGTACTTC	CATSRDGQASDEQYF
few	TRBV7-2	.	TRBJ2-7	TGTGCCAGCAGCTTAGTCGGGGCAGCTGAGTACGAGCAGTACTTC	CASSLVGAAEYEQYF
many	TRBV11-2	.	TRBJ1-2	TGTGCCAGCAGCTTAGTTGGGCGGGGGCTTCGCTATGGCTACACCTTC	CASSLVGRGLRYGYTF
many	TRBV30	TRBD2	TRBJ2-5	TGTGCCTGGGGAAAGGGACTAGCATCAGAGACCCAGTACTTC	CAWGKGLASETQYF
.	TRBV3-1	.	TRBJ1-1	TGTGCCAGCAGCCAAGCGGGGCTCCATGGCACTGAAGCTTTCTTT	CASSQAGLHGTEAFF
few	TRBV27	.	TRBJ2-6	TGTGCCAGCGGGGAAAACAGGGCTGGGGCCAACGTCCTGACTTTC	CASGENRAGANVLTF